This TCR beta chain comes out of a study of vaccination effects on CD4 cells after COVID-19. ViraFEST assay sequencing came after antigen-specific CD4+ T cells were expanded with viral peptide pools. Investigators separated out CD4+ T cells once approximately 11 days of culture had passed. Each participant was given two doses of one vaccine (BNT162b2 or mRNA-1273). IL-2 medium supplanted half the medium on days 3 and 7. General study results and limits: Researchers report that only 1 of 255 vaccine-induced clones in healthy vaccinees cross-reacted with common cold coronaviruses. Clonal contraction was marked in infection- and vaccine-induced clones late after vaccination.

Clones were sequenced by immunoSEQ multiplex PCR, and TCRdb holds only the in-frame ones, with some missing. The table lists about 32,000 clones, roughly two thirds of them singletons. With V trimmed by 5 bases and J by 4 bases, 5 bases remained unmatched. Germline V gene lookup returns CDR1 WSHSY and CDR2 SAAADI. This CDR3 is built from 15 residues. Remarks on this clone: Its antigen remains unknown.

The clonotype comes from a human donor who received a COVID-19 vaccine. The chain is built from TRBV10-2 and TRBJ1-4; 9 nucleotides match TRBD1. The sample in question was CD4+ T cells from PBMCs cultured with HCoV-229E spike peptides, obtained after COVID-19 vaccination. The CDR3 coding sequence is TGCGCCAGCAGTTCGGGACAGGGCTTTAATGAAAAACTGTTTTTT. Protein product: CASSSGQGFNEKLFF.